The rows below give T cell receptor beta chains drawn from one sample of a study of OX40 agonist ivuxolimab in advanced cancers. The protocol was immunoSEQ multiplex PCR, while the TCRdb copy is restricted to in-frame clones and leaves out a portion. The table records about 44,000 clones, around 90% of them present only once. Sample: CD4+ or CD8+ T cells sorted from blood, taken in a trial of the OX40 agonist ivuxolimab. These receptors all stem from an adult with an advanced solid tumor such as melanoma, head and neck, liver or kidney cancer. The CDR3 runs from the conserved cysteine through the conserved F or W. Fields, in order: V gene, J gene, CDR3 protein.

TRBV14	TRBJ1-2	CASSQDYRGSDGYTF
TRBV27	TRBJ2-1	CASSPEAGSSYNEQFF
TRBV29-1	TRBJ2-2	CSVEQGANTEELFF
TRBV6-6	TRBJ2-7	CASSPGTLYEQYF
TRBV27	TRBJ2-1	CASSPFGTSGAYNEQFF
TRBV9	TRBJ1-1	CASSRGLNTEAFF
TRBV2	TRBJ2-3	CASNARGPTDTQYF
TRBV4-1	TRBJ2-5	CASSQEPRDQETQYF
TRBV30	TRBJ2-1	CAWSVLGGVNEQFF
TRBV13	TRBJ2-7	CASSAAQRDYEQYF
TRBV28	TRBJ2-2	CASSSNRVGDTGELFF
TRBV30	TRBJ1-1	CAWSVKGDMNTEAFF
TRBV10-1	TRBJ2-7	CASSESYGGNYEQYF
TRBV7-6	TRBJ2-1	CASSFRPGDSYNEQFF
TRBV6-1	TRBJ1-5	CASREQWVCQGPYYSNQPQHF
TRBV21-1	TRBJ2-7	CASSKIWGHYEQYF
TRBV7-6	TRBJ1-3	CASSFGSVDGNTIYF
TRBV27	TRBJ1-4	CASSLFSGSTTNEKLFF
TRBV5-4	TRBJ1-1	CASSLGQGPAFF
TRBV30	TRBJ2-1	CAWSILKPGQFRNEQFF
TRBV11-2	TRBJ2-7	CASSLDLWDRDEQYF
TRBV7-9	TRBJ1-1	CASSLGGGEAFF
TRBV11-2	TRBJ2-7	CASSLGLTYEQYF
TRBV19	TRBJ2-1	CASSPRPENEQFF
TRBV4-1	TRBJ1-5	CASSQENRNYQPQHF
TRBV11-2	TRBJ2-3	CASSLGPVQYF
TRBV29-1	TRBJ1-1	CSVFGSWGGTEAFF
TRBV28	TRBJ2-3	CASSSDRGQYF
TRBV15	TRBJ2-7	CATSRDRSGYYEQYF
TRBV4-1	TRBJ2-7	CASSQPTDGRGSYEQYF
TRBV5-1	TRBJ2-2	CASSWTSPAGELFF
TRBV29-1	TRBJ2-3	CSVDRPYSTDTQYF
TRBV11-2	TRBJ2-5	CASSLLGQSQETQYF
TRBV7-9	TRBJ2-3	CAVGEGSDTQYF
TRBV4-1	TRBJ1-5	CASSQATGSQPQHF
TRBV6-1	TRBJ1-5	CASSGDTIYQPQHF
TRBV5-4	TRBJ2-6	CASSFDRVSMRANVLTF
TRBV7-9	TRBJ2-5	CASRDVGNLVQETQYF
TRBV19	TRBJ1-3	CASSISDSSGNTIYF
TRBV5-1	TRBJ2-7	CASSWTGGDYEQYF
TRBV28	TRBJ2-4	CASSPRRELEDIQYF
TRBV27	TRBJ2-7	CASSPWRETPHEQYF
TRBV5-1	TRBJ2-3	CASSPGLAGLGVTDTQYF
TRBV7-8	TRBJ2-1	CASSVGRGSYNEQFF
TRBV2	TRBJ2-1	CATTGSGSALNEQFF
TRBV7-9	TRBJ1-5	CASSLGLSNQPQHF